The 23 T cell receptor beta chains listed next were all sequenced from one sample in a study of cytomegalovirus exposure and HLA in healthy donors. With 60 Vbeta and 13 Jbeta primers, the PCR was carried out. The method was immunoSEQ multiplex PCR; TCRdb's version includes in-frame clones alone and lacks a portion of them. The profile shows roughly 130,000 clones, around 69% of them singletons. The sequenced sample consisted of PBMCs. The receptors were gathered from a human donor in good health.

The chain has TRBV7-2 and TRBJ1-1, with no clear D. The germline V and J ends were trimmed by 6 bases and 4 bases, with 12 bases remaining between them. CDR1 SGHTA and CDR2 FQGNSA come from the germline V gene. CDR3 length: 13 residues. The CDR3 region is CASRKSPPTEAFF. The CDR3 DNA follows: TGTGCCAGCAGAAAATCTCCCCCCACTGAAGCTTTCTTT.

The table lists this clone with a few counts. The gene calls are TRBV6-5 and TRBJ1-2; D may be TRBD1 (6 bases). From germline, CDR1 is MNHEY and CDR2 SVGAGI. This CDR3 has 15 amino acids. V shed 0 bases and J shed 7 bases, with 15 bases lying between them. The chain's CDR3 is CASSYSNTGLGGYTF. In DNA form, the CDR3 reads TGTGCCAGCAGTTACTCGAATACAGGGTTGGGTGGCTACACCTTC.

The genes are TRBV29-1 and TRBJ2-1; TRBD1 might be the D (5 bases). From germline, CDR1 is SQVTM and CDR2 ANQGSEA. CDR3 size: 15 residues. V was pared by 0 bases and J by 4 bases, with 13 bases between. Here the CDR3 reads CSVEDPTAFYNEQFF. CDR3 in DNA: TGCAGCGTTGAAGATCCGACAGCATTTTACAATGAGCAGTTCTTC.

The chain joins TRBV7-2 to TRBJ2-5, with 7 bases fitting TRBD1. Germline CDR1 reads SGHTA; CDR2 reads FQGNSA. V gave up 0 bases and J gave up 3 bases; unmatched junction bases: 4. This CDR3 has 15 residues. CDR3 in amino acids: CASSLAGTEEETQYF. The CDR3 region has the DNA TGTGCCAGCAGCTTAGCAGGGACAGAGGAAGAGACCCAGTACTTC.

The table lists this clone with a few counts. The CDR3 DNA reads TGTGCCGTCCGGGACAGGGGGGACACCGGGGAGCTGTTTTTT. Translated, it gives CAVRDRGDTGELFF. The chain uses TRBV10-3 and TRBJ2-2, with 11 bases that match TRBD1. Germline loops: CDR1 ENHRY, CDR2 SYGVKD. The CDR3 is made up of 14 amino acids. V dropped 11 bases and J dropped 3; count of bases not matched to a gene: 5.

The chain recombines TRBV2 with TRBJ2-3, with 11 bases that match TRBD2. The trim removed 8 bases at V and 0 bases at J, leaving 4 bases unmatched. The germline V gene encodes CDR1 SNHLY and CDR2 FYNNEI. This CDR3 contains 15 residues. CDR3 nucleotides: TGTGCCAGCTGTAGCGGGAGGGCTAGCACAGATACGCAGTATTTT. This translates into CASCSGRASTDTQYF.

This clone was seen a handful of times. The chain has TRBV4-3 and TRBJ2-6; a weak D match, TRBD1 (6 bases). The germline gives CDR1 LGHNA, CDR2 YSLEER. This CDR3 comprises 15 residues. The V end was cut by 0 bases, the J end by 3 bases, with 6 bases between. CDR3 sequence: CASSQDRGGANVLTF. CDR3 coding DNA: TGCGCCAGCAGCCAAGACAGGGGTGGGGCCAACGTCCTGACTTTC.

This chain joins TRBV5-4 and TRBJ2-5, with TRBD1 matching 8 bases. The DNA matches TRBJ2-7 better at its end, which makes the J call doubtful. Germline CDR1 SGHNT, CDR2 YYREEE (reference sequence). The CDR3 length is 14 residues. CDR3 sequence: CASSRTGNSYEQYF. The CDR3 DNA reads as TGTGCCAGCAGCCGGACAGGGAATTCCTACGAGCAGTACTTC.

The chain uses TRBV2 and TRBJ2-2, with TRBD1 matching 11 bases. Germline V gives CDR1 SNHLY, CDR2 FYNNEI. The CDR3 totals 15 residues. The J segment lost 4 bases and the V segment lost 6 bases, leaving 4 bases of the junction unmatched. CDR3 bases: TGTGCCAGCAGAGGACAGGGGGCGTTCACCGGGGAGCTGTTTTTT. Its protein product is CASRGQGAFTGELFF.

The chain couples TRBV18 to TRBJ2-1; D is ambiguous. V was pared by 1 base and J by 9 bases, with 16 bases between. Looked up from germline, CDR1 is KGHSH and CDR2 is LQKENI. The CDR3 consists of 15 residues. Here the CDR3 reads CASSPLSPQRSEQFF. CDR3 sequence (DNA): TGTGCCAGCTCACCACTTTCCCCGCAACGCAGTGAGCAGTTCTTC.

J is TRBJ2-1 and V is TRBV12-5, with a weak D call TRBD2 (5 bases). The germline V and J ends were trimmed by 6 bases and 6 bases, with 9 bases remaining between them. Germline assignment: CDR1 LGHNT and CDR2 FRNRAP. The CDR3 runs 12 residues. The CDR3 sequence: CASGVTTNEQFF. CDR3 coding DNA: TGTGCTAGTGGGGTGACTACCAATGAGCAGTTCTTC.

The chain combines TRBV7-2 with TRBJ1-6; D possibly corresponds to TRBD1 (6 bases). The CDR3 is 14 residues long. Trimming removed 6 bases from V and 7 bases from J, with 13 bases in between. Per the germline V gene, CDR1 is SGHTA and CDR2 is FQGNSA. The CDR3 loop is CASRRSQGNSPLHF. CDR3 DNA sequence: TGTGCCAGCAGGAGGTCCCAGGGGAATTCACCCCTCCACTTT.

The sample holds many counts of this clone. V and J are TRBV7-9 and TRBJ1-2, with 7 bases matching TRBD1. The V gene's germline CDR1 is SEHNR and CDR2 FQNEAQ (reference sequence). The CDR3 totals 15 residues. Unmatched junction bases numbered 8, after V lost 5 bases and J lost 2 bases. The CDR3 region has the DNA TGTGCCAGCAGCCCTCAGGGGGGACCGAACTATGGCTACACCTTC. This codes for CASSPQGGPNYGYTF.

The V call is TRBV5-1, the J call TRBJ2-4; 7 bases agree with TRBD2. Germline V gene lookup returns CDR1 SGHRS and CDR2 YFSETQ. This CDR3 has 13 residues. V lost 1 base and J lost 9; bases outside the gene matches: 4. The CDR3 DNA reads as TGCGCCAGCAGCTTGAGCGGGACGGGCATTCAGTACTTC. Translated, it gives CASSLSGTGIQYF. Full variable domain (missing parts from reference TRBV5-1 and TRBJ2-4): KAGVTQTPRYLIKTRGQQVTLSCSPISGHRSVSWYQQTPGQGLQFLFEYFSETQRNKGNFPGRFSGRQFSNSRSEMNVSTLELGDSALYLCASSLSGTGIQYFGAGTRLSVL.

A few counts support this clone. This rearrangement joins TRBV10-3 to TRBJ1-1; tentative D call: TRBD1 (6 bases). Per the germline V gene, CDR1 is ENHRY and CDR2 is SYGVKD. The CDR3 covers 14 residues. Trimming cost V 4 bases and J 6 bases, with 15 bases left between them. The CDR3 protein is CAISVRQDESEAFF. As DNA, the CDR3 is TGTGCCATCAGTGTTAGACAGGACGAGTCTGAAGCTTTCTTT.

This chain connects TRBV13 to TRBJ2-5, with 8 bases matching TRBD2. Looked up from germline, CDR1 is PRHDT and CDR2 is FYEKMQ (reference sequence). V shed 2 bases, J shed 9 bases, and the junction held 5 bases outside the gene matches. The CDR3 covers 13 residues. The CDR3 coding sequence is TGTGCCAGCAGCTTACGGGGGGGGAGGCCCCAGTACTTC. It codes for CASSLRGGRPQYF.

The chain is built from TRBV4-2 and TRBJ2-1, with 9 positions matching TRBD2. Germline-derived CDR1 and CDR2 are LGHNA and YNFKEQ. Trimming cost V 1 base and J 10 bases; bases outside gene matches: 11. The CDR3 has 16 residues. CDR3 in DNA: TGTGCCAGCAGCCAAGTTGGGACTAGCTCCTGGGGGGAGCAGTTCTTC. Encoded protein: CASSQVGTSSWGEQFF.

J is TRBJ2-1 and V is TRBV6-1; the match to TRBD2 covers 8 bases. Germline CDR1 MNHNS, CDR2 SASEGT. Losses at the gene ends were 6 bases for V and 7 bases for J; bases not matched to a gene: 8. This CDR3 contains 14 residues. As DNA, the CDR3 is TGTGCCAGCAGAGAATCGGGGGGGCCAAATGAGCAGTTCTTC. Residues: CASRESGGPNEQFF.

V is TRBV6-5 and J is TRBJ2-3, with D perhaps matching TRBD2 (5 bases). Per germline, CDR1 MNHEY and CDR2 SVGAGI. This CDR3 comprises 14 residues. V was clipped by 0 bases and J by 5 bases, with 9 bases between them. The CDR3 loop is CASSYSTSKDTQYF. In DNA, the CDR3 is TGTGCCAGCAGTTACTCTACTAGTAAAGATACGCAGTATTTT.

With regard to this clone: At one end the junction does not follow the germline gene, possibly because of a read error. Distinct nucleotide sequences in the sample also encode this CDR3. This chain connects TRBV30 to TRBJ2-7, with 8 bases matching TRBD1. Germline V gene data show CDR1 as GTSNPN and CDR2 as SVGIG (reference sequence). The CDR3 is 12 amino acids. This CDR3 reads CAWGSRGREQYF. CDR3 sequence (DNA): TGTGCCTGGGGTTCCAGGGGGCGCGAGCAGTACTTT. Supplemented by reference TRBV30 and TRBJ2-7, the full variable domain reads SQTIHQWPATLVQPVGSPLSLECTVEGTSNPNLYWYRQAAGRGLQLLFYSVGIGQISSEVPQNLSASRPQDRQFILSSKKLLLSDSGFYLCAWGSRGREQYFGPGTRLTVT.

This clone was observed a handful of times. This chain links TRBV13 with TRBJ1-6; D is unclear. Trimming stripped 6 bases from V and 9 bases from J, with 9 bases between. Germline lookup yields CDR1 PRHDT and CDR2 FYEKMQ (reference sequence). The CDR3 length is 12 residues. CDR3 sequence reads: CASRFDSSPLHF. CDR3 nucleotide sequence: TGTGCCAGCAGATTCGATAGTTCACCCCTCCACTTT.

The V gene is TRBV2, the J gene TRBJ2-3, with 11 nucleotides matching TRBD2. Germline-derived CDR1 and CDR2 are SNHLY and FYNNEI. The V segment lost 7 bases and the J segment 4 bases; nucleotides outside the gene matches: 4. The CDR3 is made up of 14 amino acids. The CDR3 protein is CASKILAGADTQYF. CDR3 DNA: TGTGCCAGCAAGATACTAGCGGGGGCAGATACGCAGTATTTT.

The chain uses TRBV7-9 and TRBJ2-2; 11 positions match TRBD1. Germline-derived CDR1 and CDR2 are SEHNR and FQNEAQ (reference sequence). The J segment lost 5 bases and the V segment lost 6 bases, leaving 5 bases of the junction unmatched. The CDR3 has 15 residues. The CDR3 sequence: CASRLGQGGTGELFF. In DNA, the CDR3 is TGTGCCAGCAGGCTGGGACAGGGGGGTACCGGGGAGCTGTTTTTT.